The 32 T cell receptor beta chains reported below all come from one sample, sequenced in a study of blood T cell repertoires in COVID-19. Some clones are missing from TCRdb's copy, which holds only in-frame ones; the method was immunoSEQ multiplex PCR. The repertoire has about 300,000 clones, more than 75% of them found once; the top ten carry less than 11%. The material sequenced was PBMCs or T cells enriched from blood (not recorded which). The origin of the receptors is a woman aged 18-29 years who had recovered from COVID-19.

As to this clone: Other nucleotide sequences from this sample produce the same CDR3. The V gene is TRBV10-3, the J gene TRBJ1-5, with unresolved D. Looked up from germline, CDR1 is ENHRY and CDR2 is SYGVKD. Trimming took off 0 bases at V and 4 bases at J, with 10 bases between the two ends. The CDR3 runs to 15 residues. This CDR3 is CAISESTGGNQPQHF. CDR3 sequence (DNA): TGTGCCATCAGTGAGTCGACGGGAGGGAATCAGCCCCAGCATTTT.

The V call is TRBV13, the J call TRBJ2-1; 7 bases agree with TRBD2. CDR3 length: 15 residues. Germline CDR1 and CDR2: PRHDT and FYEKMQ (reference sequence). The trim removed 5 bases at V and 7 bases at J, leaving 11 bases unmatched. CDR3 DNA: TGTGCCAGCAGCCCACGCGGGGGAGCCTGGAATGAGCAGTTCTTC. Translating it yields CASSPRGGAWNEQFF. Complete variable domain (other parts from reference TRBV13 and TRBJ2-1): AAGVIQSPRHLIKEKRETATLKCYPIPRHDTVYWYQQGPGQDPQFLISFYEKMQSDKGSIPDRFSAQQFSDYHSELNMSSLELGDSALYFCASSPRGGAWNEQFFGPGTRLTVL.

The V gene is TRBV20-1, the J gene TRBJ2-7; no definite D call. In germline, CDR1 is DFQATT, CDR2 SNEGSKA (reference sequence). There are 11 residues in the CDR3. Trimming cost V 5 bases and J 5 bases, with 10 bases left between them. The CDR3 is CSAASPNEQYF. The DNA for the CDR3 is TGCAGTGCTGCGTCCCCTAACGAGCAGTACTTC.

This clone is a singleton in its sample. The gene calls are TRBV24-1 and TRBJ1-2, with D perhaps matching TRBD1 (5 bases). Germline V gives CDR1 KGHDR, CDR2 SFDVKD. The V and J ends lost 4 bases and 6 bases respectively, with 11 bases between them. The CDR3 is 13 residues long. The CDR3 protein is CATSERDADGYTF. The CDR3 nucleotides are TGTGCCACCAGTGAGCGGGACGCGGATGGCTACACCTTC.

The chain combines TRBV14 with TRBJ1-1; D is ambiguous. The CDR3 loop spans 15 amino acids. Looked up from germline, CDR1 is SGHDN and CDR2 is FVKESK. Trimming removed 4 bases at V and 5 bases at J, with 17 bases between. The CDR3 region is CASSLLGEGFTEAFF. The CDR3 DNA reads TGTGCCAGCAGCCTATTAGGTGAGGGTTTTACTGAAGCTTTCTTT. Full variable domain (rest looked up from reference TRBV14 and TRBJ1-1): EAGVTQFPSHSVIEKGQTVTLRCDPISGHDNLYWYRRVMGKEIKFLLHFVKESKQDESGMPNNRFLAERTGGTYSTLKVQPAELEDSGVYFCASSLLGEGFTEAFFGQGTRLTVV.

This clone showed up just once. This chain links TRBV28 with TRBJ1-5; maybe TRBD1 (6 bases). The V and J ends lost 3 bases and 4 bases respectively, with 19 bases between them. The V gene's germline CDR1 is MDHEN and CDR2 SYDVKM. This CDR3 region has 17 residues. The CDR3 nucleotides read TGTGCCAGCAGTTTCTATCATGGACAGCAGAGGAATCAGCCCCAGCATTTT. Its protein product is CASSFYHGQQRNQPQHF.

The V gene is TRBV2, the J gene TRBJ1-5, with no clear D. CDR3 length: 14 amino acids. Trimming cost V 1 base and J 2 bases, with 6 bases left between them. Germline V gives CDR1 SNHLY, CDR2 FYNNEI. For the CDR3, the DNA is TGTGCCAGCAGTGAAGGGCGGGGCAATCAGCCCCAGCATTTT. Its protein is CASSEGRGNQPQHF.

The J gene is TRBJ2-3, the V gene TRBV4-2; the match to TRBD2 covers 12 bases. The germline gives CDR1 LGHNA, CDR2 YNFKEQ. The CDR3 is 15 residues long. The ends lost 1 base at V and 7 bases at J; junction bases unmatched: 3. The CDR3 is CASSQGTSGDYTQYF. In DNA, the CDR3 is TGTGCCAGCAGCCAAGGGACTAGCGGGGACTATACGCAGTATTTT.

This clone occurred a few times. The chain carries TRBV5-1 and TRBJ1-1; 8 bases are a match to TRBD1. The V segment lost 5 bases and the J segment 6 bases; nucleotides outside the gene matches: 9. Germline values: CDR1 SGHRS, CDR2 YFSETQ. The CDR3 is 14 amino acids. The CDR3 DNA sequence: TGCGCCAGCAGAGTGACAGGGGTTTCTTCTGAAGCTTTCTTT. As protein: CASRVTGVSSEAFF.

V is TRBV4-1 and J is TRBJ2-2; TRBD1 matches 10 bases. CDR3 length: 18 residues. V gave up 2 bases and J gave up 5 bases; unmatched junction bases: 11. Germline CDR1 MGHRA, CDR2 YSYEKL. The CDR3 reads CASSQSGTGASRTGELFF. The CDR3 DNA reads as TGCGCCAGCAGCCAATCCGGGACAGGGGCCTCGCGAACCGGGGAGCTGTTTTTT.

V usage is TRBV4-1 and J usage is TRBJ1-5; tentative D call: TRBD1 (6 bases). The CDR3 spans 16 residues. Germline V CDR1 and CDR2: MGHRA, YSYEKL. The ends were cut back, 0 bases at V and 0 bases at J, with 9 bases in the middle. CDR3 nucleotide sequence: TGCGCCAGCAGCCAAGAACAGGGCTATAGCAATCAGCCCCAGCATTTT. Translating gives CASSQEQGYSNQPQHF.

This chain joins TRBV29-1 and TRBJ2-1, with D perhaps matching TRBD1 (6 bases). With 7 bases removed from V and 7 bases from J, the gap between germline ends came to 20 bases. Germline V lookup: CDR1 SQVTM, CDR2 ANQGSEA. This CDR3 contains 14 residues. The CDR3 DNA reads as TGCAGCGCCGGGGACCGCAGGGGACGGAATGAGCAGTTCTTC. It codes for CSAGDRRGRNEQFF.

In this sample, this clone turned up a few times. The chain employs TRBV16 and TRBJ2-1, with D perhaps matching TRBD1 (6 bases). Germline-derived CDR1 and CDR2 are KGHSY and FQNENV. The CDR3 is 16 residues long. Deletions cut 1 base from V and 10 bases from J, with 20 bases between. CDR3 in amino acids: CASSQFGVQGGQEQFF. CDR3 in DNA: TGTGCCAGCAGCCAATTCGGTGTACAGGGTGGGCAAGAGCAGTTCTTC.

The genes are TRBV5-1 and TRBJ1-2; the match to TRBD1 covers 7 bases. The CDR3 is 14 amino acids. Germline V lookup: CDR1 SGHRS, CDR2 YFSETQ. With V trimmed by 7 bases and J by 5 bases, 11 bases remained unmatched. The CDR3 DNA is TGCGCCAGCCAGAAGGGGACAGATTTGTATGGCTACACCTTC. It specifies CASQKGTDLYGYTF. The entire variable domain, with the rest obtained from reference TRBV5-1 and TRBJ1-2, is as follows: KAGVTQTPRYLIKTRGQQVTLSCSPISGHRSVSWYQQTPGQGLQFLFEYFSETQRNKGNFPGRFSGRQFSNSRSEMNVSTLELGDSALYLCASQKGTDLYGYTFGSGTRLTVV.

The CDR3 sequence is CASSLGAVLGNTIYF. The DNA for the CDR3 is TGTGCCAGCAGTCTTGGGGCAGTTCTTGGAAACACCATATATTTT. This chain joins TRBV3-1 (or the pseudogene TRBV3-2) and TRBJ1-3; D might be TRBD1 (5 bases). V lost 6 bases and J lost 3, with 15 bases in between. The CDR3 totals 15 residues. The germline gives CDR1 LGHDT, CDR2 YNNKEL (reference sequence).

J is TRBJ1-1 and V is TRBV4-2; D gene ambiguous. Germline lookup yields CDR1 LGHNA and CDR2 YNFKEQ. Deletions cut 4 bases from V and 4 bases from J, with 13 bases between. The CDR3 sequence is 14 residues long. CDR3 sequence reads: CASSLWEGGTEAFF. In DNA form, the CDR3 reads TGTGCCAGCAGCCTCTGGGAAGGAGGCACTGAAGCTTTCTTT.

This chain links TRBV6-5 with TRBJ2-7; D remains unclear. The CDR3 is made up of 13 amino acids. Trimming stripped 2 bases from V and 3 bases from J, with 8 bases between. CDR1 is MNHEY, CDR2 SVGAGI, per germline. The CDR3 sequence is CASSYNRYYEQYF. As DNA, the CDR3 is TGTGCCAGCAGTTACAACCGCTACTACGAGCAGTACTTC.

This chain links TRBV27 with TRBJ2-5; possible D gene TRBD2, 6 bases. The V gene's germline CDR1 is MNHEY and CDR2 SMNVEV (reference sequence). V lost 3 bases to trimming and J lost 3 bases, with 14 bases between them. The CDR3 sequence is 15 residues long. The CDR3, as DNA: TGTGCCAGCAGTTTTTGGTCTAGCGAAAAAGAGACCCAGTACTTC. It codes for CASSFWSSEKETQYF.

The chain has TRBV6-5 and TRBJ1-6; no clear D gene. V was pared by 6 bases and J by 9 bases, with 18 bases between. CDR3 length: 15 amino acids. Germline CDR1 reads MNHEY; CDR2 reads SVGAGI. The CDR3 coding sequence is TGTGCCAGCAGGTATAGCCCGAGGTTTGGTTCACCCCTCCACTTT. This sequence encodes CASRYSPRFGSPLHF.

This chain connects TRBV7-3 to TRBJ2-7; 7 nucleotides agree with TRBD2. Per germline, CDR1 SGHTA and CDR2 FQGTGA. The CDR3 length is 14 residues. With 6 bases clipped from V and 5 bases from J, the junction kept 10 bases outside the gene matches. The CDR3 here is CASSRSGMGDEQYF. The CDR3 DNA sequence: TGTGCCAGCAGTCGGAGCGGGATGGGGGACGAGCAGTACTTC.

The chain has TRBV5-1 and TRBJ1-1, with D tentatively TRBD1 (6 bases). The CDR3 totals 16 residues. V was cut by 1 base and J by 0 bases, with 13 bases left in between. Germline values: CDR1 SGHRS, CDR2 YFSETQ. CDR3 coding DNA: TGCGCCAGCAGCTTGACCCCCGGGACACTGAACACTGAAGCTTTCTTT. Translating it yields CASSLTPGTLNTEAFF. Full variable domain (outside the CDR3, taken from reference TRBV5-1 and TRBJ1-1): KAGVTQTPRYLIKTRGQQVTLSCSPISGHRSVSWYQQTPGQGLQFLFEYFSETQRNKGNFPGRFSGRQFSNSRSEMNVSTLELGDSALYLCASSLTPGTLNTEAFFGQGTRLTVV.

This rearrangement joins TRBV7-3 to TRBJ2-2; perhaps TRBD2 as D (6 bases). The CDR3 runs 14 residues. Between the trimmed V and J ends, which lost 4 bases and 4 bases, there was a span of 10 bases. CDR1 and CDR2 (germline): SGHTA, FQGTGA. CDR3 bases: TGTGCCAGCAGCTACGGGAGTCGCACCGGGGAGCTGTTTTTT. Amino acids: CASSYGSRTGELFF.

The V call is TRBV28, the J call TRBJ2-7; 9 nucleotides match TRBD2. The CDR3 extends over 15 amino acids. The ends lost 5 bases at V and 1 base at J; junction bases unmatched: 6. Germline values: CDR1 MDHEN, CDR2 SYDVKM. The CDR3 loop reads CASSRSGLASYEQYF. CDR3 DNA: TGTGCCAGCAGTCGAAGCGGACTAGCGTCCTACGAGCAGTACTTC.

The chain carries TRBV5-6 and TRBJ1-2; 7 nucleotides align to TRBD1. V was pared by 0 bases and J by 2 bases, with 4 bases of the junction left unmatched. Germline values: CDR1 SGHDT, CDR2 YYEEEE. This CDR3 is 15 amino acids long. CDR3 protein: CASSLEGAGNYGYTF. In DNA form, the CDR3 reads TGTGCCAGCAGCTTGGAGGGGGCTGGGAACTATGGCTACACCTTC.

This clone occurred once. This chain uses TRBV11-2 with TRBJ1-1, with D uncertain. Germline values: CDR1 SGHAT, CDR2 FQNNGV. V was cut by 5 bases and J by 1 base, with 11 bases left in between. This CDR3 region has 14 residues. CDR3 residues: CASSPRVSNTEAFF. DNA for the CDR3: TGTGCCAGCAGCCCACGGGTCTCGAACACTGAAGCTTTCTTT.

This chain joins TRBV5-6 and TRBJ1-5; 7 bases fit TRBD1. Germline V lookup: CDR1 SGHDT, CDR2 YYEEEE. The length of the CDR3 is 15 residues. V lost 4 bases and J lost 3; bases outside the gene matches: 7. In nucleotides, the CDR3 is TGTGCCAGCAGCAAATGGACAGGTAACAATCAGCCCCAGCATTTT. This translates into CASSKWTGNNQPQHF.

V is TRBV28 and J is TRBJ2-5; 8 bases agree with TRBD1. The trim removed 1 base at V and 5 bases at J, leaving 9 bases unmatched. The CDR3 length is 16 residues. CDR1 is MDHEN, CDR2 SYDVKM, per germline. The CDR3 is CASSLLGRGHEETQYF. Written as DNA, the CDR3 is TGTGCCAGCAGTTTATTGGGCAGGGGGCACGAGGAGACCCAGTACTTC.

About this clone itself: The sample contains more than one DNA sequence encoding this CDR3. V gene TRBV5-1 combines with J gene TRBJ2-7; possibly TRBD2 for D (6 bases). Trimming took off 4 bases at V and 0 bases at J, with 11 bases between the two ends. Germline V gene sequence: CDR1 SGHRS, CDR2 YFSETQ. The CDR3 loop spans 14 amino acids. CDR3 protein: CASSPGLSSYEQYF. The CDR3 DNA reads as TGCGCCAGCAGCCCGGGACTGAGCTCCTACGAGCAGTACTTC.

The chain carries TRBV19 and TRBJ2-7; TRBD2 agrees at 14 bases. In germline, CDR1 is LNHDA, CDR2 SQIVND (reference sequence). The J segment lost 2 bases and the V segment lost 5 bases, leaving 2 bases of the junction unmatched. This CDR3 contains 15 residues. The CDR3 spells CASSAGLAGAYEQYF. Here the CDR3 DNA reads TGTGCCAGTAGTGCGGGACTAGCGGGAGCCTACGAGCAGTACTTC.

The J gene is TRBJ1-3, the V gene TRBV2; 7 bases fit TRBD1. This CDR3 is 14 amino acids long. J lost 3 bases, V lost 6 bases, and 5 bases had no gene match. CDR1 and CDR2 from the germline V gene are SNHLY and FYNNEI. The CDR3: CASSGGQVGNTIYF. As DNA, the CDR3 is TGTGCCAGCAGCGGAGGACAGGTTGGAAACACCATATATTTT.

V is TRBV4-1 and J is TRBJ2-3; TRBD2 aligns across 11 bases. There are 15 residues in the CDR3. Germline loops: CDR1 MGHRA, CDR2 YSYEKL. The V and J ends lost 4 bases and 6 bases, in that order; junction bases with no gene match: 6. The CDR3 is CASSLTSGVSDTQYF. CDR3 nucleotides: TGCGCCAGCAGCCTGACTAGCGGGGTGTCGGATACGCAGTATTTT.

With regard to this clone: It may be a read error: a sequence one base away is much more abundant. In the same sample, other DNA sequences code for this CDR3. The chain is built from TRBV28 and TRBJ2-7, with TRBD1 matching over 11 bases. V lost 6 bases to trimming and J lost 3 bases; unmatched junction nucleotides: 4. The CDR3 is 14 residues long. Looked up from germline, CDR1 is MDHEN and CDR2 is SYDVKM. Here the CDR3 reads CASSTGTGGYEQYF. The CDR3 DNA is TGTGCCAGCAGCACCGGGACAGGGGGCTACGAGCAGTACTTC.